What follows are 21 T cell receptor beta chains derived from one specimen sequenced in a study of T cell responses to AZD1222 COVID-19 vaccine. Sequencing was performed with immunoSEQ multiplex PCR; in TCRdb, only in-frame clones are kept and a portion is missing. Altogether some 140,000 clones are present, about nine tenths being singletons, with the ten largest covering around 3%. Specimen: peripheral blood, collected on day 0 of AZD1222 vaccination. The receptors stem from an adult in good health.

The chain uses TRBV7-2 and TRBJ1-2; D is unclear. The V gene's germline CDR1 is SGHTA and CDR2 FQGNSA. Trimming cost V 4 bases and J 8 bases, with 23 bases left between them. The CDR3 runs to 16 residues. In nucleotides, the CDR3 is TGTGCCAGCAGCTCATTGCCTCGATCGTGGGGAGGGGGCTACACCTTC. Translating it yields CASSSLPRSWGGGYTF.

The genes are TRBV18 and TRBJ1-1; D is perhaps TRBD1 (6 bases). The V and J ends lost 0 bases and 8 bases respectively, with 7 bases between them. CDR1 is KGHSH, CDR2 LQKENI, per germline. This CDR3 contains 12 residues. CDR3: CASSPPRGEAFF. The CDR3 DNA sequence: TGTGCCAGCTCACCACCGAGGGGGGAAGCTTTCTTT.

The chain combines TRBV29-1 with TRBJ2-3, with a weak D call TRBD1 (6 bases). With 4 bases removed from V and 2 bases from J, the gap between germline ends came to 13 bases. The CDR3 is 14 residues long. Germline CDR1 reads SQVTM; CDR2 reads ANQGSEA. The CDR3 loop is CSVGQALNTDTQYF. The CDR3, as DNA: TGCAGCGTTGGACAGGCCCTCAACACAGATACGCAGTATTTT.

The V call is TRBV9, the J call TRBJ2-7, with 7 bases aligning to TRBD1. The trim removed 1 base at V and 7 bases at J, leaving 14 bases unmatched. The germline V gene encodes CDR1 SGDLS and CDR2 YYNGEE. The CDR3 runs 16 residues. CDR3: CASSVFQGVTPGEQYF. CDR3 DNA sequence: TGTGCCAGCAGCGTATTTCAGGGGGTGACCCCTGGGGAGCAGTACTTC.

V is TRBV10-1 and J is TRBJ2-2, with D hard to call. This CDR3 comprises 13 residues. V lost 0 bases and J 6 bases, leaving 5 bases between the germline ends. Germline assignment: CDR1 WNHNN and CDR2 SYGVQD (reference sequence). CDR3 DNA sequence: TGCGCCAGCAGTGAGTCGTTTCCCGGGGAGCTGTTTTTT. It encodes CASSESFPGELFF.

The chain is built from TRBV7-2 and TRBJ1-1; perhaps TRBD1 as D (6 bases). CDR1 and CDR2 (germline): SGHTA, FQGNSA. The V and J ends lost 3 bases and 6 bases respectively, with 11 bases between them. This CDR3 is built from 13 residues. The CDR3 bases are TGTGCCAGCAGCTTGGGGACAAGGGCTGAAGCTTTCTTT. Protein product: CASSLGTRAEAFF.

The chain couples TRBV19 to TRBJ2-7; 7 bases align to TRBD1. V lost 6 bases, J lost 3 bases, and 11 bases stayed unmatched. The CDR3 loop spans 15 amino acids. Germline values: CDR1 LNHDA, CDR2 SQIVND (reference sequence). The CDR3 region is CASSRTGDALYEQYF. DNA for the CDR3: TGTGCCAGTAGCCGAACAGGGGATGCACTCTACGAGCAGTACTTC.

The chain joins TRBV7-9 to TRBJ1-5; possibly TRBD1 for D (5 bases). Per the germline V gene, CDR1 is SEHNR and CDR2 is FQNEAQ (reference sequence). This CDR3 is 13 amino acids long. V lost 5 bases, J lost 6 bases, and 11 bases lay in between. CDR3 protein: CASSPLTGQPQHF. CDR3 nucleotide sequence: TGTGCCAGCAGCCCTTTAACAGGTCAGCCCCAGCATTTT.

J is TRBJ1-3 and V is TRBV11-3; no reliable D call. This CDR3 contains 13 residues. Germline assignment: CDR1 SGHNT and CDR2 YENEEA. V lost 2 bases, J lost 6 bases, and 8 bases lay in between. The DNA for the CDR3 is TGTGCCAGCAGCTTAAACTCAGCAAACACCATATATTTT. This translates into CASSLNSANTIYF.

This sequence joins TRBV3-1 (or the pseudogene TRBV3-2) and TRBJ1-2, with TRBD1 matching over 8 bases. This CDR3 is built from 17 residues. In germline, CDR1 is LGHDT, CDR2 YNNKEL (reference sequence). J was trimmed by 3 bases and V by 4 bases; bases with no gene match: 13. CDR3: CASSPPPGQGLYYGYTF. DNA of the CDR3: TGTGCCAGCAGCCCACCCCCCGGACAGGGACTTTACTATGGCTACACCTTC.

This rearrangement joins TRBV6-5 to TRBJ1-1, with 10 bases that match TRBD1. Germline CDR1 and CDR2: MNHEY and SVGAGI. This CDR3 region has 14 residues. Germline trimming cut 6 bases from V and 7 bases from J; bases unmatched to any gene: 8. This CDR3 reads CASRGGDRGFEAFF. DNA for the CDR3: TGTGCCAGCAGGGGAGGGGACAGGGGTTTTGAAGCTTTCTTT.

The chain couples TRBV18 to TRBJ2-1, with 7 bases identical to TRBD2. CDR3 length: 15 residues. In germline, CDR1 is KGHSH, CDR2 LQKENI. The J segment lost 5 bases and the V segment lost 2 bases, leaving 6 bases of the junction unmatched. CDR3 in amino acids: CASSPKILANNEQFF. CDR3 bases: TGTGCCAGCTCACCAAAGATACTAGCGAACAATGAGCAGTTCTTC.

This clone occurred a few times. The chain uses TRBV20-1 and TRBJ1-3; D call uncertain. Germline-derived CDR1 and CDR2 are DFQATT and SNEGSKA (reference sequence). The length of the CDR3 is 11 residues. CDR3 in amino acids: CSLRSGNTIYF. CDR3 nucleotide sequence: TGCAGCTTGAGGTCTGGAAACACCATATATTTT.

The chain recombines TRBV3-1 (or the pseudogene TRBV3-2) with TRBJ1-6; tentatively, D is TRBD1 (5 bases). Germline lookup yields CDR1 LGHDT and CDR2 YNNKEL (reference sequence). Trimming took 3 bases from V and 9 from J, leaving 12 bases between them. The CDR3 extends over 14 amino acids. CDR3 DNA sequence: TGTGCCAGCAGCCAGGCAGGGACGGGTTCACCCCTCCACTTT. It codes for CASSQAGTGSPLHF.

The chain links TRBV10-3 to TRBJ1-1; the D gene is possibly TRBD1 (6 bases). The CDR3 sequence is 14 residues long. V lost 6 bases and J lost 1, with 12 bases in between. Germline-derived CDR1 and CDR2 are ENHRY and SYGVKD. The CDR3 region has the DNA TGTGCCATCAGCGTCGACAGGCGGAACACTGAAGCTTTCTTT. This sequence encodes CAISVDRRNTEAFF.

The J gene is TRBJ1-3, the V gene TRBV12-3 or TRBV12-4; 8 nucleotides line up with TRBD1. This CDR3 comprises 13 residues. Trimming cost V 6 bases and J 4 bases; bases outside gene matches: 2. The DNA for the CDR3 is TGTGCCAGCAGCGGACAGGGAGGAAACACCATATATTTT. Translation: CASSGQGGNTIYF.

DNA of the CDR3: TGTGCCAGCAGCCAAGTTGGGTCTAATGAAAAACTGTTTTTT. Its protein product is CASSQVGSNEKLFF. The chain has TRBV3-1 (or the pseudogene TRBV3-2) and TRBJ1-4; D unclear. Trimming shortened V by 1 base and J by 3 bases, and 6 bases separated the two germline ends. CDR1 is LGHDT and CDR2 is YNNKEL in the germline V gene (reference sequence). The CDR3 is 14 amino acids.

The V and J genes are TRBV4-3 and TRBJ1-2; 8 bases agree with TRBD1. V was clipped by 0 bases and J by 7 bases; unmatched bases: 4. CDR3 length: 14 residues. Germline V gene lookup returns CDR1 LGHNA and CDR2 YSLEER. The CDR3 nucleotides read TGCGCCAGCAGCCAAGAAGACAGGGGATTTGGCTACACCTTC. Its translation: CASSQEDRGFGYTF.

V is TRBV6-2 or TRBV6-3 and J is TRBJ2-7; TRBD1 aligns across 8 bases. The CDR3 runs to 15 residues. Trimming removed 6 bases from V and 4 bases from J; junction bases left unmatched: 11. In germline, CDR1 is MNHEY, CDR2 SVGEGT. The CDR3 nucleotides read TGTGCCAGCAGCTCTCCGACAGGGGCGGGTTACGAGCAGTACTTC. Its translation: CASSSPTGAGYEQYF.

The CDR3 spells CASSSLDTEAFF. CDR3 nucleotides: TGTGCCAGCAGCTCCCTCGACACTGAAGCTTTCTTT. The chain is built from TRBV7-9 and TRBJ1-1, with D uncertain. CDR1 is SEHNR, CDR2 FQNEAQ, per germline (reference sequence). V lost 4 bases and J lost 3, with 6 bases in between. This CDR3 region has 12 residues. The whole variable domain, filled in from reference TRBV7-9 and TRBJ1-1, reads DTGVSQNPRHKITKRGQNVTFRCDPISEHNRLYWYRQTLGQGPEFLTYFQNEAQLEKSRLLSDRFSAERPKGSFSTLEIQRTEQGDSAMYLCASSSLDTEAFFGQGTRLTVV.

This clone was seen more than once but under ten times. V usage is TRBV13 and J usage is TRBJ2-3; D is uncertain. Germline CDR1 reads PRHDT; CDR2 reads FYEKMQ (reference sequence). Trimming cost V 5 bases and J 9 bases, with 15 bases left between them. The CDR3 runs 13 residues. The CDR3 protein is CASSPPRRNTQYF. In DNA, the CDR3 is TGTGCCAGCAGCCCCCCTCGGCGTAACACGCAGTATTTT.